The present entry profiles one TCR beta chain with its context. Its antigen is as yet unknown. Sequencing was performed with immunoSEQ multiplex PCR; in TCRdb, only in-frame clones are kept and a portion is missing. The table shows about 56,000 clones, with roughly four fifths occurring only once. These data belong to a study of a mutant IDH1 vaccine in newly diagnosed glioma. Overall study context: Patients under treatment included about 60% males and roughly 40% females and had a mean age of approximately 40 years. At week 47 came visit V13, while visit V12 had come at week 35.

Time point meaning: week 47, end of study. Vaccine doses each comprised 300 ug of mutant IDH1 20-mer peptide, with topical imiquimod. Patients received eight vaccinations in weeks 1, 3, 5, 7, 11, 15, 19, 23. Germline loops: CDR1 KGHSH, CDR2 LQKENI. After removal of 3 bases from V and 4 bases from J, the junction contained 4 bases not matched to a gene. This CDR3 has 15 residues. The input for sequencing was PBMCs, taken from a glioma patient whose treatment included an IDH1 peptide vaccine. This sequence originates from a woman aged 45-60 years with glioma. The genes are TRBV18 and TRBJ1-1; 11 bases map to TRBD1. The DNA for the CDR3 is TGTGCCAGCTCACCTGCGGACAGGGGGCCCACTGAAGCTTTCTTT. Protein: CASSPADRGPTEAFF.